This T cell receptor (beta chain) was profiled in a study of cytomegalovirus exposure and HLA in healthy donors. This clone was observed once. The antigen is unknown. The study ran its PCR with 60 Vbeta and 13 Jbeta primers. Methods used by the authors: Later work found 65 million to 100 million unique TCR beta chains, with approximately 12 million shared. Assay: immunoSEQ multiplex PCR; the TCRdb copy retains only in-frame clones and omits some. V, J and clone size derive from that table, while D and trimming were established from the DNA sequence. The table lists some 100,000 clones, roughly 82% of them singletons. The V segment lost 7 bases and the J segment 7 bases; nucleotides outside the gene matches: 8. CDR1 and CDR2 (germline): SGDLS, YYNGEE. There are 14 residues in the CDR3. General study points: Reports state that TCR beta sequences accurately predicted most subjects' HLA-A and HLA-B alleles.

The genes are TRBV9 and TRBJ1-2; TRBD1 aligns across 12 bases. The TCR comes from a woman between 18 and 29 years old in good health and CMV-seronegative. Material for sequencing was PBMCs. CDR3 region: CASSGTGGASGYTF. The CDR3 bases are TGTGCCAGCTCCGGGACAGGGGGCGCGAGTGGCTACACCTTC.